This T cell receptor (beta chain) was recorded in a study of graft-versus-host responses after intestinal transplantation. About the study: Anti-thymocyte globulin was used for induction in all recipients, who then took tacrolimus and steroids for roughly three years.

The assay was immunoSEQ multiplex PCR, and TCRdb's table has in-frame clones only and misses some. Among some 50,000 clones, around 84% were seen once, and the ten largest hold around 0.5%. As regards this clone: Its antigen remains unknown.

Study-wide results and caveats: Researchers found peak circulating GvH clone levels linked to early post-transplant HvG declines. The authors found GvH clones in recipient marrow, some appearing first in ileum or blood. High graft-versus-host to host-versus-graft T cell clonal ratios marked allografts of patients with graft-donor macrochimerism.

The CDR3 is made up of 12 amino acids. Germline CDR1 and CDR2: GTSNPN and SVGIG (reference sequence). Trimming removed 0 bases from V and 4 bases from J, with 6 bases in between. The source is a human donor who was the organ donor for an intestinal transplant. This specimen consisted of unstimulated CD4+ T cells sorted from spleen or lymph node cells, obtained before transplant. The gene calls are TRBV30 and TRBJ2-5, with D maybe TRBD1 (6 bases). CDR3 region: CAWSVRGETQYF. CDR3 nucleotides: TGTGCCTGGAGTGTCAGGGGAGAGACCCAGTACTTC.